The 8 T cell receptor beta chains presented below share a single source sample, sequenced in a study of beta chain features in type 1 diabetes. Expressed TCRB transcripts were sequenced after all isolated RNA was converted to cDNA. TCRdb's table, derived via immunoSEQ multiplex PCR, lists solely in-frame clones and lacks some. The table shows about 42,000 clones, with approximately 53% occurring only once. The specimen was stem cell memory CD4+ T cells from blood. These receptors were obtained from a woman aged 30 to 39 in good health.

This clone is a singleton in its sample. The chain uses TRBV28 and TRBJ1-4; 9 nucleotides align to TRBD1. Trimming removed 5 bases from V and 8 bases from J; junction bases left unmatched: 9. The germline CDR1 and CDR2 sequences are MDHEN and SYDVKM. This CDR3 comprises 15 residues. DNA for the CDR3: TGTGCCAGCAGTGGTACAGGGGGCGAGTCCGAAAAACTGTTTTTT. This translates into CASSGTGGESEKLFF.

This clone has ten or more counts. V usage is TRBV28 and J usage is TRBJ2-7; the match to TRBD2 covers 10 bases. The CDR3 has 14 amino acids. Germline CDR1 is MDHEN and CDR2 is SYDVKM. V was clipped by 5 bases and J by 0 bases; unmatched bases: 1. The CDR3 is CASSPSGSSYEQYF. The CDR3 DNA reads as TGTGCCAGCAGTCCTAGCGGGAGCTCCTACGAGCAGTACTTC. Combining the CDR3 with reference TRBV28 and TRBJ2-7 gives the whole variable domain DVKVTQSSRYLVKRTGEKVFLECVQDMDHENMFWYRQDPGLGLRLIYFSYDVKMKEKGDIPEGYSVSREKKERFSLILESASTNQTSMYLCASSPSGSSYEQYFGPGTRLTVT.

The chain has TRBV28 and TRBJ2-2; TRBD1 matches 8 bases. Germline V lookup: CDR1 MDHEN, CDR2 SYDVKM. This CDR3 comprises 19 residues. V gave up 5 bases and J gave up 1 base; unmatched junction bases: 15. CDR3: CASSTGTGYWERNTGELFF. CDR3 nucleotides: TGTGCCAGCAGTACCGGGACAGGTTATTGGGAACGGAACACCGGGGAGCTGTTTTTT. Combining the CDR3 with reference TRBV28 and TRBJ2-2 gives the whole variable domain DVKVTQSSRYLVKRTGEKVFLECVQDMDHENMFWYRQDPGLGLRLIYFSYDVKMKEKGDIPEGYSVSREKKERFSLILESASTNQTSMYLCASSTGTGYWERNTGELFFGEGSRLTVL.

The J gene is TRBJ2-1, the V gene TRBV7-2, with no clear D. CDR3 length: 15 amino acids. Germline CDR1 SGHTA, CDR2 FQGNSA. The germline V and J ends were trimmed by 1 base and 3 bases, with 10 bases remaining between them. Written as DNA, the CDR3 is TGTGCCAGCAGCTTAGTGGCGCGGAACTACAATGAGCAGTTCTTC. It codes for CASSLVARNYNEQFF.

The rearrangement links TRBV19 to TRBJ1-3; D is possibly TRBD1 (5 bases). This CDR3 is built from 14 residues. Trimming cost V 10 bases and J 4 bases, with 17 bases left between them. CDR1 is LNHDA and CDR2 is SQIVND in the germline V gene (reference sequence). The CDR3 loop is CATDTGTRGNTIYF. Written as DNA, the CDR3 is TGTGCCACCGACACAGGAACGCGCGGAAACACCATATATTTT.

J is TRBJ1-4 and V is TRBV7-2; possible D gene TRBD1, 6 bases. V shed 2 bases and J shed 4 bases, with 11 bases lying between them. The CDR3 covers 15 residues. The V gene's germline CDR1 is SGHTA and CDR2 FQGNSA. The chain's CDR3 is CASSLRQDHNEKLFF. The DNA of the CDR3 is TGTGCCAGCAGCTTAAGACAGGACCATAATGAAAAACTGTTTTTT.

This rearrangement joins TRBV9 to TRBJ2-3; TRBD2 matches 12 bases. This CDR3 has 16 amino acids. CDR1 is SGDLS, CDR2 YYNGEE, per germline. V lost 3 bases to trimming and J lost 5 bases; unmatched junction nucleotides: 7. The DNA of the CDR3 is TGTGCCAGCAGCGGACGACTAGCGGGAGAGATAGATACGCAGTATTTT. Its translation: CASSGRLAGEIDTQYF. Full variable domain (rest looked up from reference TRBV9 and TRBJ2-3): DSGVTQTPKHLITATGQRVTLRCSPRSGDLSVYWYQQSLDQGLQFLIQYYNGEERAKGNILERFSAQQFPDLHSELNLSSLELGDSALYFCASSGRLAGEIDTQYFGPGTRLTVL.

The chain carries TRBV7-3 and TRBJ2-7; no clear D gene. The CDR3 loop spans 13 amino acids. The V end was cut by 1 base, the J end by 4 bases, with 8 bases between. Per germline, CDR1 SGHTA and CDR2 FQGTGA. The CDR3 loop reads CASSLSDKYEQYF. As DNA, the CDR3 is TGTGCCAGCAGCTTAAGCGACAAATACGAGCAGTACTTC.